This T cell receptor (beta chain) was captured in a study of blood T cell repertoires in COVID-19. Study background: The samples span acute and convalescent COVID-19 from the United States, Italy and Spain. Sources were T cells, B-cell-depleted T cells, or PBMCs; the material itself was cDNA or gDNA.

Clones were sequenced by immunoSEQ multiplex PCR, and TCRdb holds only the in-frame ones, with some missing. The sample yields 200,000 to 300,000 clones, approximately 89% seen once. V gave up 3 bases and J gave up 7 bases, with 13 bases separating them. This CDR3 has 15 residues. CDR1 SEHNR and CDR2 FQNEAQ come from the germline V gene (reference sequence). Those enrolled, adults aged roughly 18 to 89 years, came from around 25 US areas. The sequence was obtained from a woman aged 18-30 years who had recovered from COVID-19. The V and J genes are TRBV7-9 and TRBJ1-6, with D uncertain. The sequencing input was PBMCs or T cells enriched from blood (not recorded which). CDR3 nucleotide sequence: TGTGCCAGCAGCTTTCCCCCCCCTAAGAATTCACCCCTCCACTTT. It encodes CASSFPPPKNSPLHF.